This TCR beta chain derives from a study of blood T cell repertoires in COVID-19. About the research overall: Sites across the United States, Italy and Spain contributed samples from acute and convalescent COVID-19. PBMCs, B-cell-depleted T cells, or T cells provided the cDNA or gDNA that made up the material.

As processed by the authors: Estimation of nucleated cell counts was performed using reference gene primer amplification. Some clones are missing from TCRdb's copy, which holds only in-frame ones; the method was immunoSEQ multiplex PCR. D and trimming were read from the DNA, whereas the V and J calls and clone size are those reported in that table. This sample has 370,000 or so clones, with around 84% found just once. In this sample, this clone turned up once. Other DNA sequences of this sample code for an identical CDR3. This TCR came from a human donor with acute or convalescent COVID-19. The donor label of this sample is uncertain. The sample taken for sequencing was peripheral blood.

CDR3 nucleotide sequence: TGTGCCAGCAGGACGACAGGAATTAATGAAAAACTGTTTTTT. It translates to CASRTTGINEKLFF. The chain uses TRBV6-5 and TRBJ1-4; perhaps TRBD1 as D (6 bases). Germline lookup yields CDR1 MNHEY and CDR2 SVGAGI. This CDR3 has 14 residues. V was shortened by 6 bases and J by 4 bases, with 12 bases between the two germline ends.